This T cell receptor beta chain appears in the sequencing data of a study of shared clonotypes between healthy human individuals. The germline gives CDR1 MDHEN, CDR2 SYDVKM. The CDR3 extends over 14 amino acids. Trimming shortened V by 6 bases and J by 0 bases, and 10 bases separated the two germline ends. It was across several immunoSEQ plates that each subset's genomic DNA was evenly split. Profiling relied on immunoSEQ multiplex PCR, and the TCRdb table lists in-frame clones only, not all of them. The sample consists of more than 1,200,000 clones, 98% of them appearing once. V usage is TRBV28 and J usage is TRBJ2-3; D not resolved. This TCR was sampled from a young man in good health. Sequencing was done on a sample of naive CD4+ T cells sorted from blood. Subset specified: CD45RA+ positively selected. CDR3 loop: CASRPPWSTDTQYF. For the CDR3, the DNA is TGTGCCAGCAGACCCCCATGGAGCACAGATACGCAGTATTTT.